The rows below give T cell receptor beta chains drawn from one sample of a study of T cell repertoires in cytomegalovirus infection. TCRdb re-derived calls from the reads in MiXCR, one entry per CDR3 protein. Of 100,000 to 150,000 distinct CDR3 sequences listed, roughly 32% are singletons. No antigen is known for these receptors. The sequences come from CD8+ T cells from cultured PBMCs, collected from culture after CMV antigen stimulation. These receptors came from a human donor in good health (CMV status not recorded). Some clones in this sample may be carry-over from other donors' samples. The CDR3 runs from the conserved cysteine through the conserved F or W. The D gene is left open where the match is weak. The size field is filled for only some rows; it gives once, few, many or a size class.

v_call	d_call	clone_size	cdr3_length	j_call	cdr3_aa	cdr3_nt
TRBV7-9	NA	few	14	TRBJ2-5	CASSLPQGGETQYF	TGTGCCAGCAGCTTACCCCAGGGGGGCGAGACCCAGTACTTC
TRBV7-2	NA	many	15	TRBJ2-1	CASSFYKGVYNEQFF	TGTGCCAGCAGCTTTTACAAGGGGGTCTACAATGAGCAGTTCTTC
TRBV4-1	NA	NA	14	TRBJ1-1	CASSQGPGSTEAFF	TGCGCCAGCAGCCAAGGGCCGGGGAGCACTGAAGCTTTCTTT
TRBV7-2	NA	many	15	TRBJ2-1	CASSLFGGPYNEQFF	TGTGCCAGCAGCTTATTCGGGGGCCCCTACAATGAGCAGTTCTTC
TRBV7-8	TRBD2	NA	16	TRBJ2-1	CASSKWGSGGHNEQFF	TGTGCCAGCAGCAAATGGGGAAGCGGGGGACACAATGAGCAGTTCTTC
TRBV19	NA	NA	13	TRBJ2-7	CASSIGGGDEQYF	TGTGCCAGTAGTATAGGCGGAGGGGACGAGCAGTACTTC
TRBV20-1	TRBD1	NA	13	TRBJ2-7	CSATGDRTYEQYF	TGCAGTGCTACCGGGGACAGAACCTACGAGCAGTACTTC
TRBV5-1	NA	few	14	TRBJ1-2	CASSLATGFDGYTF	TGCGCCAGCAGCTTGGCCACAGGTTTTGATGGCTACACCTTC
TRBV6-8	NA	NA	18	TRBJ2-4	CASSYSFPNQGAKNIQYF	TGTGCCAGCAGTTACTCGTTCCCCAACCAGGGAGCCAAAAACATTCAGTACTTC
TRBV4-1	NA	NA	15	TRBJ2-1	CASSQGVGDYNEQSF	TGCGCCAGCAGCCAAGGTGTCGGGGATTACAATGAGCAGTCCTTC
TRBV20-1	NA	NA	14	TRBJ1-5	CSARGRQINQPQHF	TGCAGTGCTAGGGGTCGCCAGATTAATCAGCCCCAGCATTTT
TRBV7-2	NA	many	16	TRBJ1-5	CASSQGLTSWAQPQHF	TGTGCCAGCAGCCAAGGTCTCACCAGCTGGGCCCAGCCCCAGCATTTT
TRBV4-1	NA	NA	19	TRBJ2-3	CASRQQGIGATSSTDTQYF	TGCGCCAGCAGACAACAAGGGATTGGGGCCACCTCTAGCACAGATACGCAGTATTTT
TRBV6-5	NA	NA	15	TRBJ2-3	CASSQGGGITDTQYF	TGTGCCAGCTCCCAAGGGGGGGGAATCACAGATACGCAGTATTTT
TRBV6-1	NA	NA	15	TRBJ2-7	CASSEAGTYAYEQYF	TGTGCCAGCAGTGAAGCAGGGACTTACGCCTACGAGCAGTACTTC
TRBV2	NA	NA	14	TRBJ2-7	CASRNRAGLYEQYF	TGTGCCAGCAGAAACAGGGCGGGACTCTACGAGCAGTACTTC
TRBV7-9	TRBD2	many	16	TRBJ2-1	CASSLAGLAGANEQFF	TGTGCCAGCAGCTTAGCCGGCCTAGCGGGGGCCAATGAGCAGTTCTTC
TRBV4-2	NA	NA	15	TRBJ2-5	CASSNFGGAGETQYF	TGTGCCAGCAGCAACTTCGGAGGGGCGGGCGAGACCCAGTACTTC
TRBV10-3	TRBD1	NA	14	TRBJ1-2	CAISPDRAGEGYTF	TGTGCCATCAGTCCGGACAGGGCGGGTGAAGGCTACACCTTC
TRBV4-1	TRBD2	NA	19	TRBJ2-3	CASSQDLNGGALSTDTQYF	TGCGCCAGCAGCCAAGATTTGAACGGGGGGGCCTTAAGCACAGATACGCAGTATTTT
TRBV7-7	NA	few	15	TRBJ2-1	CASSPQLVSVNEQFF	TGTGCTAGCAGCCCCCAGTTGGTCAGCGTCAATGAGCAGTTCTTC
TRBV11-2	NA	many	19	TRBJ2-4	CASSLAHLPGTRAKNIQYF	TGTGCCAGCAGCTTAGCACACTTGCCAGGGACCAGGGCCAAAAACATTCAGTACTTC
TRBV6-6	TRBD2	NA	14	TRBJ2-5	CASSSSSGGQTQYF	TGTGCCAGCAGTTCTTCCTCGGGGGGGCAGACCCAGTACTTC
TRBV27	TRBD1	NA	18	TRBJ1-5	CASRTGTGGLDSNQPQHF	TGTGCCAGCCGAACCGGGACAGGGGGCCTGGATAGCAATCAGCCCCAGCATTTT